A single sample is the source of the 3 T cell receptor beta chains below, sequenced in a study of shared clonotypes between healthy human individuals. Sequenced by immunoSEQ multiplex PCR; TCRdb stores in-frame clones only, minus some. The table shows a few million clones, with more than 90% occurring only once. The sample taken for sequencing was naive CD4+ T cells sorted from blood. Regarding subset: CD45RA+ positively selected. Receptor source: a man younger than 35 in good health.

The chain couples TRBV5-1 to TRBJ2-6; D gene ambiguous. The length of the CDR3 is 16 residues. V dropped 6 bases and J dropped 5 bases, with 18 bases sitting between them. Germline-derived CDR1 and CDR2 are SGHRS and YFSETQ. Written as DNA, the CDR3 is TGCGCCAGCACCGAACCCGGATTGAACTGGGCCAACGTCCTGACTTTC. Protein product: CASTEPGLNWANVLTF. Filled out from reference TRBV5-1 and TRBJ2-6, the complete variable domain reads KAGVTQTPRYLIKTRGQQVTLSCSPISGHRSVSWYQQTPGQGLQFLFEYFSETQRNKGNFPGRFSGRQFSNSRSEMNVSTLELGDSALYLCASTEPGLNWANVLTFGAGSRLTVL.

The chain employs TRBV6-5 and TRBJ1-2; weak D call: TRBD1 (5 bases). V shed 7 bases and J shed 2 bases, with 14 bases lying between them. The CDR3 length is 14 residues. Per germline, CDR1 MNHEY and CDR2 SVGAGI. The CDR3 here is CASTYGGSNYGYTF. The CDR3 nucleotides read TGTGCCAGCACCTACGGGGGGTCCAACTATGGCTACACCTTC.

V and J are TRBV5-1 and TRBJ2-7; D is unresolved. Trimming pared 2 bases from V and 2 bases from J, leaving 11 bases between. The germline V gene has CDR1 SGHRS and CDR2 YFSETQ. CDR3 length: 14 amino acids. CDR3 in amino acids: CASSFEQTTYEQYF. For the CDR3, the DNA is TGCGCCAGCAGCTTCGAACAGACCACCTACGAGCAGTACTTC.